The 6 T cell receptor beta chains given below trace back to one sample, sequenced in a study of molecular identifiers for immune sequencing clone quantification. Each CDR3 protein gets one entry after TCRdb re-called the PCR reads with MiXCR. The table lists roughly 630,000 distinct CDR3 sequences, about 25% of them singletons. The sequenced sample consisted of naive CD8+ T cells from blood, with Jurkat cell RNA spiked in. Subset of the sample: FACS-sorted CD8+CD4-CCR7+CD45RA+ naive T cells. The origin of the receptors is a human donor in good health. Some libraries in this study had Jurkat cell RNA spiked in.

This clonotype was seen ten or more times. This rearrangement joins TRBV20-1 to TRBJ1-6; maybe TRBD1 (5 bases). V dropped 0 bases and J dropped 3 bases, with 6 bases sitting between them. This CDR3 has 14 residues. Germline CDR1 and CDR2: DFQATT and SNEGSKA (reference sequence). The CDR3 is CSARETVYNSPLHF. The DNA for the CDR3 is TGCAGTGCTAGAGAGACAGTCTATAATTCACCCCTCCACTTT.

This clonotype appeared a few times. V and J are TRBV14 and TRBJ2-3; possibly TRBD1 for D (5 bases). V was trimmed by 0 bases and J by 6 bases, leaving 10 bases between them. Germline CDR1 is SGHDN and CDR2 is FVKESK. CDR3 size: 14 residues. CDR3 region: CASSQDGPGDTQYF. CDR3 nucleotide sequence: TGTGCCAGCAGCCAAGACGGGCCAGGGGATACGCAGTATTTT.

To note about this clonotype: A much larger clone differs from this one at a single base, so this may be a read error. The V gene is TRBV27, the J gene TRBJ2-2, with D unresolved. Germline V gene lookup returns CDR1 MNHEY and CDR2 SMNVEV (reference sequence). This CDR3 region has 14 residues. The CDR3 sequence: CACSLSADTGELFF. CDR3 in DNA: TGTGCCTGCAGTTTATCCGCGGACACCGGGGAGCTGTTTTTT.

V and J are TRBV29-1 and TRBJ2-7; D not resolved. The CDR3 loop spans 11 amino acids. V lost 3 bases, J lost 5 bases, and 8 bases lay in between. Germline V gives CDR1 SQVTM, CDR2 ANQGSEA. CDR3 region: CSVDVANEQYF. The CDR3 DNA reads TGCAGCGTTGATGTAGCTAACGAGCAGTACTTC.

This clonotype showed up many times. V is TRBV11-2 and J is TRBJ2-3; TRBD1 or TRBD2 may be the D gene (5 bases each). The germline V gene encodes CDR1 SGHAT and CDR2 FQNNGV. V lost 1 base, J lost 0 bases, and 11 bases lay in between. The length of the CDR3 is 16 residues. Written as DNA, the CDR3 is TGTGCCAGCAGCTTAGGTCCCGGGACCAGCACAGATACGCAGTATTTT. The encoded protein is CASSLGPGTSTDTQYF.

This clonotype has more than one count but fewer than ten. The V gene is TRBV9, the J gene TRBJ1-2; D possibly corresponds to TRBD1 (5 bases). The CDR3 extends over 17 amino acids. Trimming took 4 bases from V and 2 from J, leaving 21 bases between them. The germline V gene encodes CDR1 SGDLS and CDR2 YYNGEE. The CDR3 protein is CASSLDAGNVANYGYTF. CDR3 sequence (DNA): TGTGCCAGCAGCCTAGATGCAGGGAATGTTGCCAACTATGGCTACACCTTC.